This T cell receptor beta chain was captured in a study of blood T cell repertoires in COVID-19. Study details: Samples of COVID-19 (acute and convalescent) were obtained from the United States, Italy and Spain. In each case, the material was cDNA or gDNA derived from T cells, B-cell-depleted T cells, or PBMCs.

Under the authors' procedure: From reference gene primer amplification, estimates of nucleated cell counts were derived. Libraries were prepared by immunoSEQ multiplex PCR; TCRdb keeps only in-frame clonotypes and omits some of them. The V and J calls and the clone size are those of that table, but D and trimming were determined from the DNA. This table holds about 200,000 clones, approximately 87% found once. Germline CDR1 reads SGHRS; CDR2 reads YFSETQ. The CDR3 is 13 residues long. V lost 2 bases to trimming and J lost 4 bases, with 7 bases between them. The clonotype originates from a woman aged 70 to 79 with acute or convalescent COVID-19. The sample taken for sequencing was peripheral blood. This sequence joins TRBV5-1 and TRBJ1-3, with a weak D call TRBD1 (6 bases). CDR3 nucleotides: TGCGCCAGCAGCTTCGGACAGGGAAACACCATATATTTT. This encodes CASSFGQGNTIYF. The whole variable domain, remainder taken from reference TRBV5-1 and TRBJ1-3, is KAGVTQTPRYLIKTRGQQVTLSCSPISGHRSVSWYQQTPGQGLQFLFEYFSETQRNKGNFPGRFSGRQFSNSRSEMNVSTLELGDSALYLCASSFGQGNTIYFGEGSWLTVV.